The sequence of this T cell receptor (beta chain) was determined in a study of T cell responses to AZD1222 COVID-19 vaccine. Points from the study as a whole: Nearly half of spike-specific TCRs reportedly target variant regions that are unmutated in the B.1.351 and B.1.1.7 variants. A rise in Spike-specific TCR breadth and depth followed two AZD1222 doses. Researchers report vaccine-associated CD4 TCRs spanning spike, with dominance at 160-218 and 743-854.

On this clone: Its antigen is unidentified.

The data were produced by immunoSEQ multiplex PCR, yet TCRdb's version contains in-frame clones alone and is incomplete. The sample lists approximately 89,000 clones, just over 90% seen once, with 3.5% to 5.5% in the top ten. The sequencing here drew on peripheral blood, taken on day 0 of MenACWY control vaccination. The receptor was isolated from an adult in good health.

The CDR3 nucleotides read TGTGCCAGCAGCATCCGGGGGAACACTGAAGCTTTCTTT. This translates into CASSIRGNTEAFF. The gene calls are TRBV6-5 and TRBJ1-1, with unresolved D. The V end was cut by 6 bases, the J end by 1 base, with 9 bases between. CDR1 MNHEY and CDR2 SVGAGI come from the germline V gene. This CDR3 has 13 residues.